Below, one T cell receptor (beta chain) is given with its context. Its specificity is not known. The sample comes from a study of cytomegalovirus exposure and HLA in healthy donors. Per the germline V gene, CDR1 is ENHRY and CDR2 is SYGVKD. This CDR3 spans 14 amino acids. Trimming removed 6 bases from V and 5 bases from J; junction bases left unmatched: 1. Study results and limitations: The authors considered a cluster of highly shared sequence variants likely to be a sequencing artifact.

A multiplex PCR was run with 60 Vbeta primers and 13 Jbeta primers. Libraries were prepared by immunoSEQ multiplex PCR; TCRdb keeps only in-frame clonotypes and omits some of them. Of over 250,000 clones listed, 86% are singletons. The specimen sequenced was PBMCs. This receptor was identified in a man aged 35 to 55 in good health and CMV-seropositive. The chain is built from TRBV10-3 and TRBJ2-1, with 13 bases aligning to TRBD2. The CDR3: CAIRGLAGNNEQFF. Here the CDR3 DNA reads TGTGCCATCAGGGGACTAGCGGGGAACAATGAGCAGTTCTTC.